Listed below are T cell receptor beta chains from one sample, sequenced in a study of blood T cell repertoires in COVID-19. TCRdb keeps only in-frame clones here, not all; method: immunoSEQ multiplex PCR. The sample holds approximately 68,000 clones; nearly 90% are singletons and the top ten take less than 3%. The sample taken for sequencing was peripheral blood. These receptors all come from a man between 65 and 85 years old with active or convalescent COVID-19. Each CDR3 is given with its conserved first and last residue. Fields, in order: J gene, V gene, D gene, clone size, CDR3 protein, CDR3 DNA. A D gene is named only where the DNA matches it firmly. The size of a clone is reported for some rows only, either as once, few or many, or as a class for expanded clones.

TRBJ2-7,TRBV12-3/TRBV12-4,-,-,CASSLGTSYEQYF,TGTGCCAGCAGTTTGGGGACTTCCTACGAGCAGTACTTC
TRBJ1-5,TRBV7-8,-,-,CASSPEGGSYQPQHF,TGTGCCAGCAGCCCCGAGGGGGGGTCGTATCAGCCCCAGCATTTT
TRBJ2-4,TRBV5-5,-,-,CASSLQGMKNIQYF,TGTGCCAGCAGCTTGCAGGGGATGAAAAACATTCAGTACTTC
TRBJ1-4,TRBV15,-,-,CATSRGRGVGNEKLFF,TGTGCCACCAGCAGAGGGCGGGGGGTAGGAAATGAAAAACTGTTTTTT
TRBJ1-1,TRBV20-1,-,-,CNSRQGTEAFF,TGCAATTCTCGCCAGGGGACTGAAGCTTTCTTT
TRBJ2-1,TRBV20-1,TRBD2,-,CSASRLAGGSSYNEQFF,TGCAGTGCTAGTCGGCTAGCGGGGGGGAGCTCCTACAATGAGCAGTTCTTC
TRBJ1-4,TRBV23-1,-,-,CASSQSAPRIDEKLFF,TGCGCCAGCAGTCAATCGGCCCCCAGGATTGATGAAAAACTGTTTTTT
TRBJ1-5,TRBV28,-,once,CASRPGQKSSNQPQHF,TGTGCCAGCAGGCCGGGACAAAAAAGTAGCAATCAGCCCCAGCATTTT
TRBJ1-2,TRBV27,TRBD1,-,CASSLSTRGLSPYGYTF,TGTGCCAGCAGTTTATCGACCAGGGGGCTTTCCCCATATGGCTACACCTTC
TRBJ2-2,TRBV6-5,-,few,CASSYSRDGELFF,TGTGCCAGCAGTTACTCTCGGGACGGGGAGCTGTTTTTT
TRBJ1-1,TRBV6-2/TRBV6-3,TRBD1,-,CASSPGGTGNTEAFF,TGTGCCAGCAGTCCGGGCGGGACAGGGAACACTGAAGCTTTCTTT
TRBJ1-4,TRBV6-5,TRBD1,-,CASSQTGAGKLFF,TGTGCCAGCAGCCAGACAGGGGCGGGAAAACTGTTTTTT
TRBJ2-6,TRBV5-1,TRBD2,-,CASSPRGDSLTSGANVLTF,TGCGCCAGCAGCCCTCGGGGGGATTCTCTTACCTCTGGGGCCAACGTCCTGACTTTC
TRBJ2-7,TRBV7-3,-,-,CASAHGLPYEQYF,TGTGCCAGCGCCCATGGGCTTCCCTACGAGCAGTACTTC
TRBJ2-3,TRBV9,TRBD2,-,CASSKTIRTGTSGRAGGTDTQYF,TGTGCCAGCAGCAAGACGATCCGAACCGGGACTAGCGGGAGGGCCGGGGGCACAGATACGCAGTATTTT
TRBJ1-5,TRBV6-1,TRBD1,-,CASSEIRQGVRVQHF,TGTGCCAGCAGTGAGATAAGACAGGGGGTTAGGGTCCAGCATTTT
TRBJ2-3,TRBV20-1,TRBD2,-,CSASRRAGGPDTQYF,TGCAGTGCTAGTAGAAGAGCGGGGGGCCCAGATACGCAGTATTTT
TRBJ1-1,TRBV7-9,-,once,CASSLQENTEAFF,TGTGCCAGCAGCTTGCAGGAGAACACTGAAGCTTTCTTT
TRBJ2-5,TRBV29-1,TRBD2,-,CSVDPSGAPGTQYF,TGCAGCGTTGATCCTAGCGGGGCACCCGGGACCCAGTACTTC
TRBJ1-2,TRBV6-5,-,once,CASSYRGYYGYTF,TGTGCCAGCAGTTACAGGGGGTACTATGGCTACACCTTC
TRBJ2-3,TRBV29-1,-,-,CSVGSLAGTDTQYF,TGCAGCGTTGGATCATTAGCGGGCACAGATACGCAGTATTTT
TRBJ2-7,TRBV28,-,-,CASSFGGGSYEQYF,TGTGCCAGCAGTTTCGGCGGAGGCTCCTACGAGCAGTACTTC